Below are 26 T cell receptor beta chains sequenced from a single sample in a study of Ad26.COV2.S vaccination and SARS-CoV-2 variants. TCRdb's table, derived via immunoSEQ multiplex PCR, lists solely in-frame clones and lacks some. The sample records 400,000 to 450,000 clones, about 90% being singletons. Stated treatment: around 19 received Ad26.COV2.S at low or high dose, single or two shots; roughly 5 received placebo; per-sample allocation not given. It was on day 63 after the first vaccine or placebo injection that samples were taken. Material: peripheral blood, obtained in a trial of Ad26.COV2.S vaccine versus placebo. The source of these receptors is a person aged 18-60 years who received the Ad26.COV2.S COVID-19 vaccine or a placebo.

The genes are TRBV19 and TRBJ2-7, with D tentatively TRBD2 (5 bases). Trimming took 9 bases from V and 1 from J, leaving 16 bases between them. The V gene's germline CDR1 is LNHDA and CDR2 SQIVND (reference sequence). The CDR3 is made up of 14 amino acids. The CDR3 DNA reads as TGTGCCAGCAGTTTGACCGGGGAATCCTACGAGCAGTACTTC. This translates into CASSLTGESYEQYF.

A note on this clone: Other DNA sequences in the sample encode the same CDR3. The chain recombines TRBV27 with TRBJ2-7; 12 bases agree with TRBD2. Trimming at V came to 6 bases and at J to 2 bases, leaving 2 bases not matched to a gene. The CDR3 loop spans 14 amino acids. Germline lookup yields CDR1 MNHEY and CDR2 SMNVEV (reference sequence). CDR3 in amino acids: CASSLAGGTYEQYF. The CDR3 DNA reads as TGTGCCAGCAGCCTAGCGGGGGGGACCTACGAGCAGTACTTC.

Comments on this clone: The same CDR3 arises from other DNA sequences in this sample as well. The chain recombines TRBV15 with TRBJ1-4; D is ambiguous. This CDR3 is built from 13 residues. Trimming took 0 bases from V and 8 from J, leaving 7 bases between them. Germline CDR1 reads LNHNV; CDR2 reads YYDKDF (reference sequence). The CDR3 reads CATSRDRGEKLFF. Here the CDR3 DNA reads TGTGCCACCAGCAGAGATCGTGGCGAAAAACTGTTTTTT.

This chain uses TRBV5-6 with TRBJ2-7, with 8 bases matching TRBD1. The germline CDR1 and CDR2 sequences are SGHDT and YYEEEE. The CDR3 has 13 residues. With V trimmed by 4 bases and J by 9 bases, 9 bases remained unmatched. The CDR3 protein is CASSLPTGERQYF. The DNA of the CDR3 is TGTGCCAGCAGCCTTCCGACAGGGGAACGGCAGTACTTC.

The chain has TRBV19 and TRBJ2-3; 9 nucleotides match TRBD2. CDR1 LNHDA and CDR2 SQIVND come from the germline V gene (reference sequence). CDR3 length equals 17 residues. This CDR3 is CMNRRAGGEISTDTQYF. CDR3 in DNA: TGTATGAATCGGCGAGCGGGGGGCGAGATTAGCACAGATACGCAGTATTTT.

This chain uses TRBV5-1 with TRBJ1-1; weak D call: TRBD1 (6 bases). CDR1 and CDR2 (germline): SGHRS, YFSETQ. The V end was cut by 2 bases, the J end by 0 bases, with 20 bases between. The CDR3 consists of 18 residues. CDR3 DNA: TGCGCCAGCAGCTTACCGTCCGGACAGTTCCGTATGAACACTGAAGCTTTCTTT. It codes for CASSLPSGQFRMNTEAFF.

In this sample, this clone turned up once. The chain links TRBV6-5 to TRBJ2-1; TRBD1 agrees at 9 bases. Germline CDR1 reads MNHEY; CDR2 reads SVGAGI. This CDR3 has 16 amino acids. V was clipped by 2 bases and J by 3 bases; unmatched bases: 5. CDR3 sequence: CASSYADRGGYNEQFF. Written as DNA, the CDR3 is TGTGCCAGCAGTTACGCGGACAGGGGAGGCTACAATGAGCAGTTCTTC.

The CDR3 nucleotides are TGTGCCAGCAGCCCCTGGACAGGGACAAGCGAAGCTTTCTTT. This encodes CASSPWTGTSEAFF. The V call is TRBV11-2, the J call TRBJ1-1; TRBD1 matches at 8 bases. CDR1 is SGHAT, CDR2 FQNNGV, per germline. V lost 5 bases, J lost 8 bases, and 10 bases stayed unmatched. This CDR3 is 14 amino acids long.

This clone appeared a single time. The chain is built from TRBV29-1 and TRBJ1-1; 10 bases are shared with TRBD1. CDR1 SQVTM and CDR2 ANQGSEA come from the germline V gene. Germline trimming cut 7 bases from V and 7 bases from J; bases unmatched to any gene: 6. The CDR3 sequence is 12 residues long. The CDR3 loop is CSATTGGFEAFF. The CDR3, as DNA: TGCAGCGCAACGACAGGGGGCTTTGAAGCTTTCTTT.

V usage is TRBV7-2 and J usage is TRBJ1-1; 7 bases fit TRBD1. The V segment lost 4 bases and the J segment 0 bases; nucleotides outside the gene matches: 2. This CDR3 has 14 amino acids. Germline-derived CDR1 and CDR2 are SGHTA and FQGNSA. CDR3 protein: CASSYGTVNTEAFF. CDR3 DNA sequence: TGTGCCAGCAGCTACGGGACAGTGAACACTGAAGCTTTCTTT. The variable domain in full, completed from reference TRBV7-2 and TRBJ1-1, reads GAGVSQSPSNKVTEKGKDVELRCDPISGHTALYWYRQSLGQGLEFLIYFQGNSAPDKSGLPSDRFSAERTGGSVSTLTIQRTQQEDSAVYLCASSYGTVNTEAFFGQGTRLTVV.

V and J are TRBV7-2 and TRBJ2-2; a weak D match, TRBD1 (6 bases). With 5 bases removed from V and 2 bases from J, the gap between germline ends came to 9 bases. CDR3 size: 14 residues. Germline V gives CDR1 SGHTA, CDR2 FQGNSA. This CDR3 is CASSVQGNTGELFF. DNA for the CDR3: TGTGCCAGCAGCGTACAGGGAAACACCGGGGAGCTGTTTTTT. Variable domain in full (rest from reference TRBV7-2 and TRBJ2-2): GAGVSQSPSNKVTEKGKDVELRCDPISGHTALYWYRQSLGQGLEFLIYFQGNSAPDKSGLPSDRFSAERTGGSVSTLTIQRTQQEDSAVYLCASSVQGNTGELFFGEGSRLTVL.

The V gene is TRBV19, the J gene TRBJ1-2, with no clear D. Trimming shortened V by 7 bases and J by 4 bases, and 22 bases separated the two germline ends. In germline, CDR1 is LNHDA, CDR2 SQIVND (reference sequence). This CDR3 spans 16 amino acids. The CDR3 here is CASTNRSPAGGYGYTF. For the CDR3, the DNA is TGTGCCAGTACCAATAGGTCCCCGGCAGGCGGCTATGGCTACACCTTC.

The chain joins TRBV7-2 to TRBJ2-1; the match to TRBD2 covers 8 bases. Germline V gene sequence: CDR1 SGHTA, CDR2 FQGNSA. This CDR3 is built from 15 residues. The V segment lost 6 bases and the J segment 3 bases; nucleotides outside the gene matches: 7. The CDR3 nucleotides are TGTGCCAGCAGACCGGCCGGGACTAGCTACAATGAGCAGTTCTTC. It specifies CASRPAGTSYNEQFF.

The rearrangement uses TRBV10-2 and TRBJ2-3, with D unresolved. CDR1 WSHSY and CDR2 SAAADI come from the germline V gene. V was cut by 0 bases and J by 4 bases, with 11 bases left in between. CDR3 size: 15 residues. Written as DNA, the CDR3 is TGCGCCAGCAGTGAGTCGAAGGGTTGGGCAGATACGCAGTATTTT. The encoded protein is CASSESKGWADTQYF.

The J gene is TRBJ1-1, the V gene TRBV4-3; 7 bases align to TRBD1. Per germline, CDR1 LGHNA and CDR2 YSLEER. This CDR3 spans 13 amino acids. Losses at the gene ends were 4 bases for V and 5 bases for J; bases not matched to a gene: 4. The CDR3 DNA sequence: TGCGCCAGCAGCCTCCGACAGGGTACTGAAGCTTTCTTT. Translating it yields CASSLRQGTEAFF.

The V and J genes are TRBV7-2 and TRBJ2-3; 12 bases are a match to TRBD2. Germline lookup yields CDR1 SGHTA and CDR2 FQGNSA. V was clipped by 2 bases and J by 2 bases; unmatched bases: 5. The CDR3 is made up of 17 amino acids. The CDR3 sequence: CASSLKLAGGTTDTQYF. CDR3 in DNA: TGTGCCAGCAGCTTAAAACTAGCGGGGGGAACCACAGATACGCAGTATTTT.

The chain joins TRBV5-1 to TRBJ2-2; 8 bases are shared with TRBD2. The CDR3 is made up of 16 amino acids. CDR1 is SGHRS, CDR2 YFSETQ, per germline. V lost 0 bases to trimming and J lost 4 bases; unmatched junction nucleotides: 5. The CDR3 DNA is TGCGCCAGCAGCTTGGTTGGCGGGGGGCTCACCGGGGAGCTGTTTTTT. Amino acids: CASSLVGGGLTGELFF.

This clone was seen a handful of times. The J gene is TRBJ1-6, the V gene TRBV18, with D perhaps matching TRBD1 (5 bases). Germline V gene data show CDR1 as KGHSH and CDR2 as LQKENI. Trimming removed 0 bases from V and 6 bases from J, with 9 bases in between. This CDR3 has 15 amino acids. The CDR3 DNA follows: TGTGCCAGCTCACCACCTGGGACCAGTAATTCACCCCTCCACTTT. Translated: CASSPPGTSNSPLHF.

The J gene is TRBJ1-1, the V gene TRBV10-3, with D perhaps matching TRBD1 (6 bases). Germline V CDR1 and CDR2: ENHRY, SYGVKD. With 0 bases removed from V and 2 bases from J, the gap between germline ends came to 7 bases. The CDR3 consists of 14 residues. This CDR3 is CAISESGHNTEAFF. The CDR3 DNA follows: TGTGCCATCAGTGAGTCGGGACACAACACTGAAGCTTTCTTT.

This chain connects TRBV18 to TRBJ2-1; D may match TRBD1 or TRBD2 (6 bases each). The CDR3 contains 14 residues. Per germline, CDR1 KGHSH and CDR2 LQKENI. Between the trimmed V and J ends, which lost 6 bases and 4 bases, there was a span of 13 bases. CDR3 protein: CASSSRGEYNEQFF. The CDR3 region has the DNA TGTGCCAGCTCTAGTAGGGGGGAATACAATGAGCAGTTCTTC.

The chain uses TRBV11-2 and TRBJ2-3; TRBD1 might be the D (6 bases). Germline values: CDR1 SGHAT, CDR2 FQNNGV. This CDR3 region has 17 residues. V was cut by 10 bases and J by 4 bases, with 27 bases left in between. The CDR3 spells CATGVWGPGSVSDTQYF. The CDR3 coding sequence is TGTGCCACCGGGGTCTGGGGGCCGGGTTCTGTTTCAGATACGCAGTATTTT.

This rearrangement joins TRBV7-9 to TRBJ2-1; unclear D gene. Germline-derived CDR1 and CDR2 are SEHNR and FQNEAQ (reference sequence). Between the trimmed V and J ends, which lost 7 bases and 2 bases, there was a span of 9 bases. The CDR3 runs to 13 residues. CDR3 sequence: CASMGRTYNEQFF. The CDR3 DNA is TGTGCCAGCATGGGCCGGACCTACAATGAGCAGTTCTTC.

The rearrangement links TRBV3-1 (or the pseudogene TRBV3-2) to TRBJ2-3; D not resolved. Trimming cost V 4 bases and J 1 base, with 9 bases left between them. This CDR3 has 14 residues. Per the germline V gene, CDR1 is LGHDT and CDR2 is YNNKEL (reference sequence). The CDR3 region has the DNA TGTGCCAGCAGCCTGGTTCTCCGCACAGATACGCAGTATTTT. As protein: CASSLVLRTDTQYF.

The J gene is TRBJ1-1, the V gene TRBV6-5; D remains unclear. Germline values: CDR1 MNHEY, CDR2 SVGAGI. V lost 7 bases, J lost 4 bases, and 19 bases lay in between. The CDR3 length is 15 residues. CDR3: CASTKIVGLVTEAFF. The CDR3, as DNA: TGTGCCAGCACCAAAATCGTGGGGTTGGTCACTGAAGCTTTCTTT.

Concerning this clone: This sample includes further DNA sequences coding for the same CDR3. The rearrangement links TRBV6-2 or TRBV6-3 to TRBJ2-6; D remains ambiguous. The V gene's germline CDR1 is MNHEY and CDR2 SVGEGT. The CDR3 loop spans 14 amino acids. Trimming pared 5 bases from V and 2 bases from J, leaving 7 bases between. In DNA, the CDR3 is TGTGCCAGCAGTCCAGGCCCTGGGGCCAACGTCCTGACTTTC. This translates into CASSPGPGANVLTF.

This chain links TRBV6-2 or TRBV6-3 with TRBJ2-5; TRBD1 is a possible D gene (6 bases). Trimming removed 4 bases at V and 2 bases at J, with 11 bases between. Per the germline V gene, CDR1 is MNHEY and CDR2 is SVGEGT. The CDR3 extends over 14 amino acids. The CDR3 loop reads CASSSYRAQETQYF. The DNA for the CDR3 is TGTGCCAGCAGTTCCTACAGGGCACAAGAGACCCAGTACTTC.